A single TCR beta chain is shown here with its context. The ends lost 6 bases at V and 5 bases at J; junction bases unmatched: 9. Germline lookup yields CDR1 SGHRS and CDR2 YFSETQ. This CDR3 is 14 amino acids long. These data are taken from a study of Ad26.COV2.S vaccination and SARS-CoV-2 variants. Clones were sequenced by immunoSEQ multiplex PCR, and TCRdb holds only the in-frame ones, with some missing. The data contain over 110,000 clones, just over 85% of them singletons. This chain links TRBV5-1 with TRBJ2-7; 9 nucleotides line up with TRBD1. The receptor was isolated from a human donor who had recovered from COVID-19. Sequences were derived from peripheral blood, sampled after recovery from COVID-19. The CDR3 region has the DNA TGCGCCAGCACCGTAACAGGGGGCCACCACGAGCAGTACTTC. Translated: CASTVTGGHHEQYF.